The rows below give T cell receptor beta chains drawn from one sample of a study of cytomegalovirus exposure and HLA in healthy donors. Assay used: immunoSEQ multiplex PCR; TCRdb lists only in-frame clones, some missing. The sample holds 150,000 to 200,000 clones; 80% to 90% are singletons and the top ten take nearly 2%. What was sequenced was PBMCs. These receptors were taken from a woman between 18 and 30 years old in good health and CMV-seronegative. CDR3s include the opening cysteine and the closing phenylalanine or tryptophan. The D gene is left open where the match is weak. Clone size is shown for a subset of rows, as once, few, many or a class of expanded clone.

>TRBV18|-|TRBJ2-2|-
CASSGVTTSPPMGELFF
TGTGCCAGCTCAGGGGTGACTACCTCACCGCCGATGGGGGAGCTGTTTTTT
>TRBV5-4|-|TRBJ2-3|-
CASSSQGIADTQYF
TGTGCTAGCAGCTCTCAGGGGATTGCAGATACGCAGTATTTT
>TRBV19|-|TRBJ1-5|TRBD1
CASSTDRVQPQHF
TGTGCCAGTAGTACTGACAGGGTTCAGCCCCAGCATTTT
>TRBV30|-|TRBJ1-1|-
CAWERSRGTEAFF
TGTGCCTGGGAACGAAGTCGGGGCACTGAAGCTTTCTTT
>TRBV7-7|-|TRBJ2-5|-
CASSFRGWGETQYF
TGTGCTAGCAGCTTTAGGGGGTGGGGAGAGACCCAGTACTTC
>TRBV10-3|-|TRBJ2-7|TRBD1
CAITEGTGSYEQYF
TGTGCCATCACCGAAGGGACAGGGTCCTACGAGCAGTACTTC
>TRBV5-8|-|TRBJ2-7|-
CASSLIYEQYF
TGTGCCAGCAGCTTGATATACGAGCAGTACTTC
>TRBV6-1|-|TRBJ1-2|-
CASKGAGYGYTF
TGTGCCAGCAAAGGGGCCGGCTATGGCTACACCTTC
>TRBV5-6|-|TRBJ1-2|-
CASSFPANYGYTF
TGTGCCAGCAGCTTCCCCGCTAACTATGGCTACACCTTC
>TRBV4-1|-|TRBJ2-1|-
CASSLKEAGTEQFF
TGCGCCAGCAGCCTCAAAGAGGCGGGAACTGAGCAGTTCTTC
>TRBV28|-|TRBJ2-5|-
CASHPEGRGAETQYF
TGTGCCAGCCACCCCGAGGGCCGCGGGGCGGAGACCCAGTACTTC
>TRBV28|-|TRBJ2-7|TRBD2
CASSTGLARPSEQYF
TGTGCCAGCAGTACGGGACTAGCGAGACCCAGCGAGCAGTACTTC
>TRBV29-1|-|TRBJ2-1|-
CSVEVVGDEQFF
TGCAGCGTTGAGGTCGTAGGGGATGAGCAGTTCTTC
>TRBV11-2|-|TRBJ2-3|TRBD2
CASSLARPGRGGTDTQYF
TGTGCCAGCAGCTTAGCCCGCCCCGGGAGGGGCGGCACAGATACGCAGTATTTT
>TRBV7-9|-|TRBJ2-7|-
CASSSDRPTSYEQYF
TGTGCCAGCAGCTCGGACAGACCCACCTCCTACGAGCAGTACTTC
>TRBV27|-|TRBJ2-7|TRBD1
CASSGGTGYEQYF
TGTGCCAGCAGTGGCGGGACAGGGTACGAGCAGTACTTC
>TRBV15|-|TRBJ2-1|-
CATSRDLNDWQFF
TGTGCCACCAGCAGAGATCTCAACGACTGGCAGTTCTTC
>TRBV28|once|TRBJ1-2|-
CASLSGYRLGYTF
TGTGCCAGCCTTTCGGGGTATCGTCTTGGCTACACCTTC
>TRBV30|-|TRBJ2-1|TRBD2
CAWSRTSGLSYNEQFF
TGTGCCTGGAGTAGGACTAGCGGCCTCTCCTACAATGAGCAGTTCTTC
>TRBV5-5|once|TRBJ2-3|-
CASSSSRSPDTQYF
TGTGCCAGCAGCTCGTCTCGGTCCCCAGATACGCAGTATTTT
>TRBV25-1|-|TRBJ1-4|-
CASSGDSEKLFF
TGTGCCAGCAGTGGGGACTCTGAAAAACTGTTTTTT
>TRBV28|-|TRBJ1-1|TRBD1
CASSAVQGQLDTEAFF
TGTGCCAGCAGCGCGGTTCAGGGACAGCTAGACACTGAAGCTTTCTTT
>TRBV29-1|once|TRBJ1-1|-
CSVGDDTEAFF
TGCAGCGTCGGGGATGACACTGAAGCTTTCTTT
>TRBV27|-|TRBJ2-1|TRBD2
CASSLWELQREGRNEQFF
TGTGCCAGCAGTTTATGGGAGCTTCAGCGGGAGGGCCGCAATGAGCAGTTCTTC
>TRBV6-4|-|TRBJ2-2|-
CASSEGADTGELFF
TGTGCCAGCAGTGAGGGGGCCGACACCGGGGAGCTGTTTTTT
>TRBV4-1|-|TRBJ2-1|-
CASRDNVGVSYNEQFF
TGCGCCAGCAGGGACAATGTAGGGGTCTCCTACAATGAGCAGTTCTTC
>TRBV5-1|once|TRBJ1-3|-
CASSLGTGSGNTIYF
TGCGCCAGCAGCTTGGGCACAGGGTCCGGAAACACCATATATTTT
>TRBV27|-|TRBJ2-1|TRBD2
CASSLRPSGGADEQFF
TGTGCCAGCAGTTTACGGCCTAGCGGGGGGGCCGACGAGCAGTTCTTC